The 2 T cell receptor beta chains presented below share a single source sample, sequenced in a study of shared clonotypes between healthy human individuals. Sequenced by immunoSEQ multiplex PCR; TCRdb stores in-frame clones only, minus some. Of roughly 2,000,000 clones in the sample, approximately 94% were seen once. Naive CD8 cells comprised CD45RO-negative, CCR7-positively selected cells, excluding terminally differentiated effector memory CD45RA+ cells. Sequencing used naive CD8+ T cells sorted from blood. These receptors originate from a man between 18 and 29 years old in good health.

Notes on this clone: Other nucleotide sequences in the sample specify the same CDR3. The chain joins TRBV7-9 to TRBJ2-7, with D unresolved. Germline V gene lookup returns CDR1 SEHNR and CDR2 FQNEAQ (reference sequence). This CDR3 is 12 amino acids long. V was trimmed by 9 bases and J by 2 bases, leaving 11 bases between them. CDR3 amino acids: CASSLGAYEQYF. In DNA, the CDR3 is TGTGCCAGTTCCTTGGGCGCCTACGAGCAGTACTTC.

The rearrangement joins TRBV6-5 to TRBJ2-7, with 10 bases aligning to TRBD2. The CDR3 has 15 amino acids. The germline CDR1 and CDR2 sequences are MNHEY and SVGAGI. The ends lost 5 bases at V and 2 bases at J; junction bases unmatched: 6. The CDR3, as DNA: TGTGCCAGCAGTGGGGCTAGCGGGAGTCCCTACGAGCAGTACTTC. Translated, it gives CASSGASGSPYEQYF.